This T cell receptor beta chain was sequenced during a study of a mutant IDH1 vaccine in newly diagnosed glioma (dated by TCRdb to the early 2020s). At the level of the whole study: Vaccination was initiated 4-6 weeks after radiotherapy alone, or concurrently with temozolomide cycles in the chemotherapy-containing groups. Of the 25 to 40 treated patients, roughly 60% were male and approximately 38% were female, and the mean age was approximately 40 years. Before enrollment, most patients had been given radiochemotherapy with temozolomide as standard therapy, while the rest had received either radiotherapy alone or temozolomide alone. The week-35 safety follow-up took place at visit V12, and the week-47 end of study took place at visit V13. Peripheral blood samples were drawn at six visits, namely V03 (baseline), V05, V07, V10, V12 and V13. Longitudinal TCRB deep sequencing was done for about two dozen treated patients, wherever samples were available for exploratory analyses. The full study reports these points: No apparent relationship was observed between pseudoprogression and alterations in the top peripheral T cell clonotypes detected by TCRB sequencing. Immune responses induced by the vaccine were seen in approximately 92% of patients across multiple MHC alleles. It was noted by the authors that analyses of patient blood samples could not be reproduced owing to sample limitations. Selection of PBMC samples for TCRB deep sequencing was based on availability.

The time point label, read with the paper, signifies: week 47, end of study. Every vaccine dose consisted of 300 ug of a 20-mer mutant IDH1 peptide in Montanide, administered subcutaneously together with topical imiquimod. Patients were given eight vaccinations, in weeks 1, 3, 5, 7, 11, 15, 19 and 23, which matched visits V03 through V10. The donors had newly diagnosed IDH1-mutant astrocytomas of WHO grade 3 or 4 that showed loss of nuclear ATRX. The samples were drawn from NOA16, a multicentre, single-arm, open-label phase I trial in Germany that tested a mutant IDH1 peptide vaccine in humans for the first time. Genomic DNA for TCRB sequencing was isolated from EDTA blood with the DNeasy Blood and Tissue Kit. The library was prepared using the immunoSEQ multiplex PCR assay. Rearranged TCR beta chain sequences were amplified using the hsTCRB Kit according to the manufacturer's protocol. An Illumina MiSeq was used to sequence the TCRB libraries. The authors processed their data as follows. Demultiplexing, trimming and gene mapping were performed with the kit vendor's proprietary platform. TCRdb limited this immuneACCESS table to in-frame rearrangements with V and J called. A share of clones is missing; checked studies link under half to unresolved V genes, and the rest is unexplained. The V and J calls and clone size come from that table; D and trimming were worked out from the DNA. The sample records about 59,000 clones, about four fifths of which are singletons. The ten largest clones capture about 4% of the sample.

Of note for this clone: Its antigen is unknown. It has no much larger one-base neighbor in the sample; base qualities were not kept.

The germline V gene yields SGHRS for CDR1 and YFSETQ for CDR2. The CDR3 starts with the cysteine, ends with the phenylalanine, and has 16 residues. Only the CDR3 DNA stays, 48 bases, in frame from base 1. Relative to germline, V is 0 bases shorter and J is 0 bases shorter, with 7 bases between their ends. Recombination connected TRBV5-1 to TRBJ2-6; no D gene call is confident. Specimen: PBMCs, collected from a glioma patient whose treatment included an IDH1 peptide vaccine. The receptor's source is a young man with glioma. The CDR3 reads CASSLGPSSGANVLTF. The sequence in DNA is TGCGCCAGCAGCTTGGGCCCTAGCTCTGGGGCCAACGTCCTGACTTTC.